This is a list of T cell receptor beta chains from one sample in a study of OX40 agonist ivuxolimab in advanced cancers. Assay used: immunoSEQ multiplex PCR; TCRdb lists only in-frame clones, some missing. The data hold 40,000 to 45,000 clones, with about 88% observed a single time. The sequencing here drew on CD4+ or CD8+ T cells sorted from blood, taken in a trial of the OX40 agonist ivuxolimab. Receptor source: an adult with an advanced solid tumor such as melanoma, head and neck, liver or kidney cancer. CDR3s include the opening cysteine and the closing phenylalanine or tryptophan. A D gene is named only where the DNA matches it firmly. For some rows the clone size is stated as once, few or many, or as a class when expanded; others skip it.

clone_size j_call d_call v_call cdr3_aa cdr3_nt
NA TRBJ2-7 NA TRBV30 CAWRGWGPLYEQYF TGTGCCTGGAGGGGGTGGGGCCCCCTCTACGAGCAGTACTTC
NA TRBJ2-2 NA TRBV11-2 CASSSDNTNTGELFF TGTGCCAGCAGCTCCGACAATACGAACACCGGGGAGCTGTTTTTT
NA TRBJ1-1 NA TRBV27 CASSPFGGRWGMNTEAFF TGTGCCAGCAGTCCCTTTGGGGGGCGTTGGGGTATGAACACTGAAGCTTTCTTT
NA TRBJ2-1 NA TRBV19 CASSTRTGSYNEQFF TGTGCCAGTAGTACGCGCACCGGCTCCTACAATGAGCAGTTCTTC
NA TRBJ2-2 NA TRBV6-5 CASSLWPGELFF TGTGCCAGCAGTTTATGGCCCGGGGAGCTGTTTTTT
NA TRBJ1-4 TRBD1 TRBV9 CASSAGTGREKLFF TGTGCCAGCAGCGCCGGGACAGGGAGGGAAAAACTGTTTTTT
NA TRBJ2-1 TRBD2 TRBV7-6 CASSSGTSGRLRNEQFF TGTGCCAGCAGCTCCGGGACTAGCGGGAGGTTGCGGAATGAGCAGTTCTTC
few TRBJ2-6 NA TRBV9 CASSLRLGSGANVLTF TGTGCCAGCAGCCTCCGGTTGGGCTCTGGGGCCAACGTCCTGACTTTC
NA TRBJ1-1 NA TRBV2 CASRETGRLNTEAFF TGTGCCAGCAGAGAAACGGGTCGCCTGAACACTGAAGCTTTCTTT
once TRBJ2-7 NA TRBV7-2 CASSLRQSSYEQYF TGTGCCAGCAGCTTAAGGCAGAGCTCCTACGAGCAGTACTTC
NA TRBJ2-1 TRBD2 TRBV4-2 CASSQVWRTSGRIGGNEQFF TGTGCCAGCAGCCAAGTGTGGAGGACTAGCGGGAGGATCGGGGGCAATGAGCAGTTCTTC
NA TRBJ1-2 NA TRBV29-1 CSVATHPRVDYGYTF TGCAGCGTAGCGACACACCCCAGGGTGGACTATGGCTACACCTTC
NA TRBJ2-6 NA TRBV9 CASSGPNTGANVLTF TGTGCCAGCAGCGGACCCAATACTGGGGCCAACGTCCTGACTTTC
NA TRBJ2-2 NA TRBV6-5 CASSYDPRPGELFF TGTGCCAGCAGTTACGACCCCCGTCCCGGGGAGCTGTTTTTT
once TRBJ2-1 NA TRBV5-6 CASSSGTTPYYYNEQFF TGTGCCAGCAGCTCAGGGACCACACCATACTACTACAATGAGCAGTTCTTC
NA TRBJ2-3 NA TRBV6-4 CASSPGGLRSTDTQYF TGTGCCAGCAGTCCCGGGGGACTGCGTAGCACAGATACGCAGTATTTT
few TRBJ2-7 TRBD2 TRBV6-1 CASSETSGSYEQYF TGTGCCAGCAGTGAGACTAGCGGGAGTTACGAGCAGTACTTC
NA TRBJ1-5 NA TRBV19 CASRYGGGQPQHF TGTGCCAGTAGGTATGGGGGCGGTCAGCCCCAGCATTTT
NA TRBJ2-3 NA TRBV28 CASSLWQGSGTDTQYF TGTGCCAGCAGTTTATGGCAGGGGAGCGGCACAGATACGCAGTATTTT
NA TRBJ1-5 NA TRBV27 CASSLRPNSNQPQHF TGTGCCAGCAGTTTACGTCCGAATAGCAATCAGCCCCAGCATTTT
NA TRBJ2-1 TRBD2 TRBV9 CASSVGTTLASGSRSYNEQFF TGTGCCAGCAGCGTAGGCACCACCCTTGCTAGCGGGAGTAGGTCCTACAATGAGCAGTTCTTC
NA TRBJ1-5 NA TRBV6-6 CASRQTNQPQHF TGTGCCAGCCGACAGACTAATCAGCCCCAGCATTTT
NA TRBJ2-7 TRBD1 TRBV6-6 CASRPGQGYEQYF TGTGCCAGCAGGCCCGGACAGGGCTACGAGCAGTACTTC
once TRBJ2-7 NA TRBV10-2 CATSEEEAYEQYF TGCGCCACCTCCGAGGAGGAGGCCTACGAGCAGTACTTC
NA TRBJ2-3 TRBD1 TRBV7-9 CASSSGTVITDTQYF TGTGCCAGCAGCTCCGGGACAGTGATCACAGATACGCAGTATTTT
NA TRBJ1-4 TRBD1 TRBV30 CALDAIDRAEEKLFF TGTGCCTTGGATGCTATCGACAGGGCAGAGGAAAAACTGTTTTTT
NA TRBJ2-7 NA TRBV19 CASSILLTVSSYEQYF TGTGCCAGTAGTATCCTTCTAACGGTGAGCTCCTACGAGCAGTACTTC
NA TRBJ1-2 NA TRBV19 CASTRDGLGYTF TGTGCCAGTACCCGGGACGGCCTTGGCTACACCTTC
NA TRBJ2-6 NA TRBV6-6 CASMTGPYSGANVLTF TGTGCCAGCATGACAGGCCCTTACTCTGGGGCCAACGTCCTGACTTTC
NA TRBJ2-7 NA TRBV5-8 CASSLRASYEQYF TGTGCCAGCAGCTTGAGGGCTTCCTACGAGCAGTACTTC
NA TRBJ2-5 TRBD2 TRBV19 CASSTPGLVETQYF TGTGCCAGTAGTACACCGGGACTAGTAGAGACCCAGTACTTC
NA TRBJ2-1 NA TRBV29-1 CSVERGNNEQFF TGCAGCGTTGAGAGGGGTAACAATGAGCAGTTCTTC
few TRBJ1-2 NA TRBV9 CASSPLNGYTF TGTGCCAGCAGCCCCCTCAATGGCTACACCTTC
NA TRBJ2-2 NA TRBV6-1 CASSLVNTGELFF TGTGCCAGCAGTCTTGTGAACACCGGGGAGCTGTTTTTT
NA TRBJ1-1 TRBD1 TRBV6-1 CASSDRGRITEAFF TGTGCCAGCAGTGACAGGGGGCGGATCACTGAAGCTTTCTTT
NA TRBJ2-1 NA TRBV28 CASRNPSGTSSEQFF TGTGCCAGCAGAAACCCCTCCGGGACAAGTAGTGAGCAGTTCTTC
NA TRBJ2-7 TRBD2 TRBV4-2 CASSQGRGGEGRYEQYF TGTGCCAGCAGCCAAGGGCGGGGGGGGGAGGGCCGGTACGAGCAGTACTTC
NA TRBJ1-4 NA TRBV4-1 CASSPQQGMGEKLFF TGTGCCAGCAGCCCTCAACAGGGTATGGGGGAAAAACTGTTTTTT
NA TRBJ1-2 NA TRBV28 CASTDRYGYTF TGTGCCAGCACAGATCGCTATGGCTACACCTTC
NA TRBJ1-1 NA TRBV5-1 CARQMNTEAFF TGCGCCCGACAGATGAACACTGAAGCTTTCTTT
NA TRBJ2-5 NA TRBV11-2 CASSWDGEETQYF TGTGCCAGCAGCTGGGACGGTGAAGAGACCCAGTACTTC
NA TRBJ1-3 TRBD1 TRBV7-6 CASSPGTAYFGNTIYF TGTGCCAGCAGCCCAGGGACAGCCTACTTTGGAAACACCATATATTTT
NA TRBJ2-1 TRBD2 TRBV5-1 CASSLGLAGYNEQFF TGCGCCAGCAGCTTGGGACTAGCGGGATACAATGAGCAGTTCTTC
NA TRBJ2-3 NA TRBV7-2 CASSLGWGFFADTQYF TGTGCCAGCAGCCTCGGTTGGGGGTTTTTCGCAGATACGCAGTATTTT
NA TRBJ1-1 NA TRBV6-5 CASSVRVQKAFF TGTGCCAGCAGTGTCAGGGTTCAAAAAGCTTTCTTT
NA TRBJ2-3 TRBD2 TRBV18 CASSPLASGRAFTDTQYF TGTGCCAGCTCACCACTAGCTAGCGGGAGGGCCTTTACAGATACGCAGTATTTT
NA TRBJ2-3 NA TRBV29-1 CSVDAGTDTQYF TGCAGCGTTGACGCGGGGACCGATACGCAGTATTTT
NA TRBJ1-2 TRBD1 TRBV2 CASRSGVGTGNGYTF TGTGCCAGCAGGTCTGGTGTTGGGACAGGGAACGGCTACACCTTC
NA TRBJ2-3 NA TRBV28 CASVSRVYTQYF TGTGCCAGCGTCTCAAGGGTCTATACGCAGTATTTT
NA TRBJ1-5 NA TRBV19 CAVATDSDQPQHF TGTGCCGTCGCGACAGACAGCGATCAGCCCCAGCATTTT
NA TRBJ1-6 TRBD1 TRBV4-1 CASSQEGTGLSPLHF TGCGCCAGCAGCCAAGAAGGGACAGGGCTTTCACCCCTCCACTTT
NA TRBJ1-1 NA TRBV6-6 CASNRGVYTEAFF TGTGCCAGCAATCGGGGAGTTTACACTGAAGCTTTCTTT
once TRBJ2-1 TRBD1 TRBV28 CAGSSGTDNEQFF TGTGCCGGGTCCTCCGGGACAGACAATGAGCAGTTCTTC
NA TRBJ2-1 TRBD2 TRBV6-1 CASSGGASGSGHEQFF TGTGCCAGCAGTGGGGGGGCTAGCGGGAGTGGTCATGAGCAGTTCTTC
NA TRBJ2-2 NA TRBV28 CASIDRNTGELFF TGTGCCAGCATCGACAGAAACACCGGGGAGCTGTTTTTT
NA TRBJ1-6 TRBD1 TRBV4-1 CASSQSSVYRGNSPLHF TGCGCCAGCAGCCAAAGTAGTGTTTACAGGGGAAATTCACCCCTCCACTTT